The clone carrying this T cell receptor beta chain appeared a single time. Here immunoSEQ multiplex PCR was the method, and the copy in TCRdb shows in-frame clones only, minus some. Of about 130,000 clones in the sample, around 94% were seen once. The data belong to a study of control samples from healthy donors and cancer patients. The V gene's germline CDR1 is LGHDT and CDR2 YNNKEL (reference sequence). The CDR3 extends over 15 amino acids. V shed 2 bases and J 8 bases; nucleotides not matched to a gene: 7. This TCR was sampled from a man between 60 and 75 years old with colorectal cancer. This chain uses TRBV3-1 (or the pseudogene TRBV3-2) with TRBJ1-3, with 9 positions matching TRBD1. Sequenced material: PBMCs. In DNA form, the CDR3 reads TGTGCCAGCAGCCAAACCGGGACAGGGACGCACACCATATATTTT. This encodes CASSQTGTGTHTIYF.